This T cell receptor beta chain is drawn from a study of CD8+CD57+ T cells in acquired aplastic anemia. Study background: An average of roughly 3 ug of DNA was obtained from sorted CD4+ and CD8+ cells. Study outcomes and limitations: Common to patients and controls were roughly 30 CD8+ CDR3 sequences. CD8+ Simpson's diversity did not differ significantly between patients and controls.

Profiles of TCR beta VDJ and CDR3 were generated from a genomic DNA template. TCRdb reanalysed the reads using MiXCR and keeps one entry per CDR3 protein. This sample carries 200,000 or so distinct CDR3 sequences, less than 65% of them seen once, and the ten largest clones take about 45%. Points on this clonotype: What it binds is not known.

The sequencing input was sorted CD4+, CD8+, or CD8+CD57+ T cells (not recorded which) from PBMCs. The TCR was taken from a human donor with severe aplastic anemia or a healthy control (not recorded which).

The CDR3 DNA reads TGTGCCACCAGTGGCCTACCGGGACAGGAGCCCTACGAGCAGTACTTC. Encoded protein: CATSGLPGQEPYEQYF. The chain recombines TRBV24-1 with TRBJ2-7; 8 bases are a match to TRBD1. CDR3 length equals 16 residues. V was pared by 5 bases and J by 2 bases, with 10 bases of the junction left unmatched. CDR1 is KGHDR and CDR2 is SFDVKD in the germline V gene.